The rows below give T cell receptor beta chains drawn from one sample of a study of blood T cell repertoires in COVID-19. Data came from immunoSEQ multiplex PCR; TCRdb stores just in-frame clones and leaves some out. The sample shows around 200,000 clones, 70% to 80% of them seen only once. Input material: peripheral blood. Source of these receptors: a man aged 45-60 years who had recovered from COVID-19. Both conserved end residues are part of each CDR3. The D gene is left open where the match is weak. Clone size, where shown, is once, few, many, or a class for clones that have expanded.

-	TRBJ1-4	-	TRBV19	TGTGCCAGTAGTGTTATTCCGGAAAAACTGTTTTTT	CASSVIPEKLFF
-	TRBJ2-7	-	TRBV9	TGTGCCAGCAGCGGCGGGCTTCGCGGGGAGCAGTACTTC	CASSGGLRGEQYF
-	TRBJ1-3	-	TRBV2	TGTGCCAGCAGTGAATTGCGCTCTGGAAACACCATATATTTT	CASSELRSGNTIYF
TRBD1	TRBJ2-3	-	TRBV27	TGTGCCAGCATTCCTGACAGGGTGACAGATACGCAGTATTTT	CASIPDRVTDTQYF
-	TRBJ2-7	-	TRBV18	TGTGCCAGCTCACCGTACTACGAGCAGTACTTC	CASSPYYEQYF
-	TRBJ2-4	-	TRBV4-3	TGCGCCAGCAGCCAAGGTGGCGGACTCCAAAACATTCAGTACTTC	CASSQGGGLQNIQYF
-	TRBJ1-5	-	TRBV7-3	TGTGCCAGCAGCTACGACAGTAATCAGCCCCAGCATTTT	CASSYDSNQPQHF
TRBD1	TRBJ1-1	few	TRBV19	TGTGCCAGTAGTCTTGCGGACAGGGTACGAAACGCTGAAGCTTTCTTT	CASSLADRVRNAEAFF
-	TRBJ1-3	-	TRBV27	TGTGCCAGCAGTTTAGTTCTCAAGGCTACAGTTCTCTCTGGAAACACCATATATTTT	CASSLVLKATVLSGNTIYF
-	TRBJ1-4	-	TRBV19	TGTGCCAGTAGTACCTTCTTTAATGAAAAACTGTTTTTT	CASSTFFNEKLFF
-	TRBJ2-3	once	TRBV11-3	TGTGCCAGCAGCCTACGACTAAGCCCAGGCACAGATACGCAGTATTTT	CASSLRLSPGTDTQYF
-	TRBJ1-4	-	TRBV19	TGTGCCAGTAGGTCAGGGACTAATGAAAAACTGTTTTTT	CASRSGTNEKLFF
-	TRBJ1-4	-	TRBV28	TGTGCCAGCAGGACGGGGGACGAAAAACTGTTTTTT	CASRTGDEKLFF
-	TRBJ2-7	-	TRBV3-1/TRBV3-2	TGTGCCAGCAGCCAAGTTTGGGGGGACGAGCAGTACTTC	CASSQVWGDEQYF
TRBD2	TRBJ2-7	-	TRBV28	TGTGCCAGCAGTTCCGACCCTGGGAGGGACGAGCAGTACTTC	CASSSDPGRDEQYF
TRBD1	TRBJ2-2	-	TRBV6-1	TGTGCCAGCAGTGAAGGGGGACAGGCCGGTCGGACCGGGGAGCTGTTTTTT	CASSEGGQAGRTGELFF
-	TRBJ2-5	-	TRBV3-1/TRBV3-2	TGTGCCAGCAGCCTATCCGGGGTCCGGAGGGAGACCCAGTACTTC	CASSLSGVRRETQYF
-	TRBJ1-1	-	TRBV19	TGTGCCAGTAGTACGACTTTCCGGAACACTGAAGCTTTCTTT	CASSTTFRNTEAFF
TRBD2	TRBJ2-7	-	TRBV3-1/TRBV3-2	TGTGCCAGCAGCCACGGACTAGCGGACTACGAGCAGTACTTC	CASSHGLADYEQYF
-	TRBJ2-1	-	TRBV9	TGTGCCAGCAGCGTGGGGCTAGCGAGGGAGCAGTTCTTC	CASSVGLAREQFF
-	TRBJ2-5	-	TRBV7-9	TGTGCCAGCAGCGGGACTCAAGAGACCCAGTACTTC	CASSGTQETQYF
-	TRBJ1-5	-	TRBV5-6	TGTGCCAGCAGCTTCCGGGGGGCGTTACAGCCCCAGCATTTT	CASSFRGALQPQHF
-	TRBJ1-1	-	TRBV7-9	TGTGCCAGCAGCCCAGACGGACACCGCATGAACACTGAAGCTTTCTTT	CASSPDGHRMNTEAFF
-	TRBJ1-4	-	TRBV6-1	TGTGCCAGCAGTGATGGCCGGGGGGGACCTAATGAAAAACTGTTTTTT	CASSDGRGGPNEKLFF
TRBD1	TRBJ2-1	-	TRBV10-3	TGTGCCATCAGTGAGCAGGGGGATGAGCAGTTCTTC	CAISEQGDEQFF
TRBD1	TRBJ2-7	-	TRBV28	TGTGCCAGCAGTCTCCGGACAGGGATAAGTTACGAGCAGTACTTC	CASSLRTGISYEQYF
TRBD2	TRBJ2-7	few	TRBV4-2	TGTGCCAGCAGCCAAGCGGCGAGTAGCGGGAGCTCCTACGAGCAGTACTTC	CASSQAASSGSSYEQYF
TRBD1	TRBJ2-7	-	TRBV6-6	TGTGCCAGCAGTAGGGGACAGGGAGTAAACGAGCAGTACTTC	CASSRGQGVNEQYF
TRBD1	TRBJ1-6	-	TRBV7-8	TGTGCCAGCAGCCTCTACCGAGTGACAGGGATGGATAATTCACCCCTCCACTTT	CASSLYRVTGMDNSPLHF
-	TRBJ1-2	-	TRBV27	TGTGCCAGCAGTTTTTTTGGCAGGGGATTAATCCCCTCCGTTGAACTCTATGGCTACACCTTC	CASSFFGRGLIPSVELYGYTF
TRBD1	TRBJ1-5	-	TRBV18	TGTGCCAGCTCACCAATTCAGTCGGGGACAGGTAGCAATCAGCCCCAGCATTTT	CASSPIQSGTGSNQPQHF
-	TRBJ2-3	few	TRBV19	TGTGCCAGTAGTTGGCGGGTGGGCACAGATACGCAGTATTTT	CASSWRVGTDTQYF
TRBD2	TRBJ2-1	-	TRBV18	TGTGCCAGCTTGGCTAGCGGGAGCTCCTACAATGAGCAGTTCTTC	CASLASGSSYNEQFF
-	TRBJ1-3	-	TRBV19	TGTGCCAGTAGTATTGCGGGGCCCGGAAACACCATATATTTT	CASSIAGPGNTIYF
TRBD1	TRBJ1-2	-	TRBV5-1	TGCGCCAGCAGCTTAGGCAGGGGGCAAGGCTACACCTTC	CASSLGRGQGYTF
-	TRBJ1-3	-	TRBV5-1	TGCGCCAGCAGCTTAATGACACAACCTGGAAACACCATATATTTT	CASSLMTQPGNTIYF
TRBD1	TRBJ1-3	-	TRBV11-2	TGTGCCAGCAGCCTAGGGGGCAATGGAAACACCATATATTTT	CASSLGGNGNTIYF
-	TRBJ2-5	-	TRBV29-1	TGCAGCGGGGGGTGGACTACAATAGGGGAGACCCAGTACTTC	CSGGWTTIGETQYF